The 4 T cell receptor beta chains given below trace back to one sample, sequenced in a study of T-cell reconstitution after alpha-beta-depleted transplantation in children. Preparation of the TCRbeta library involved a method that used unique molecular identifiers. A single record per CDR3 protein comes from TCRdb applying MiXCR to the PCR reads. This table holds about a million distinct CDR3 sequences, roughly 29% found once. This specimen consisted of PBMCs, mostly from graft donor cells, obtained 360 days after TCRalphabeta/CD19-depleted stem cell transplant. Every receptor here comes from a boy under three years old who had a stem cell transplant for SCID, so the T cells may come from the graft donor.

The chain joins TRBV10-3 to TRBJ2-5, with a possible D match to TRBD2 (6 bases). The germline CDR1 and CDR2 sequences are ENHRY and SYGVKD. V was pared by 8 bases and J by 2 bases, with 15 bases between. The CDR3 has 14 amino acids. The CDR3 coding sequence is TGTGCCATCTCCCGAGCGGCGGGACAAGAGACCCAGTACTTC. It codes for CAISRAAGQETQYF.

Ten or more counts support this clonotype. V usage is TRBV4-1 and J usage is TRBJ2-5; 11 nucleotides align to TRBD2. The CDR3 covers 15 residues. Germline loops: CDR1 MGHRA, CDR2 YSYEKL. Germline trimming cut 3 bases from V and 5 bases from J; bases unmatched to any gene: 5. The CDR3 bases are TGCGCCAGCAGCCACCCACTAGCGGGGGTGGAGACCCAGTACTTC. As protein: CASSHPLAGVETQYF.

The chain recombines TRBV5-1 with TRBJ2-3; unclear D gene. CDR1 SGHRS and CDR2 YFSETQ come from the germline V gene. The length of the CDR3 is 13 residues. Deletions cut 0 bases from V and 7 bases from J, with 9 bases between. CDR3 DNA: TGCGCCAGCAGCTTGGTAGCTGGGTATACGCAGTATTTT. Encoded protein: CASSLVAGYTQYF.

The J gene is TRBJ1-2, the V gene TRBV5-1, with D possibly TRBD1 on 5 matching bases. The V gene lost 1 base and the J gene lost 6 bases, with 13 bases spanning the gap. This CDR3 is built from 14 residues. Germline values: CDR1 SGHRS, CDR2 YFSETQ. In DNA, the CDR3 is TGCGCCAGCAGCTTGCTGGGACCGCGGGATGGCTACACCTTC. It is translated as CASSLLGPRDGYTF.